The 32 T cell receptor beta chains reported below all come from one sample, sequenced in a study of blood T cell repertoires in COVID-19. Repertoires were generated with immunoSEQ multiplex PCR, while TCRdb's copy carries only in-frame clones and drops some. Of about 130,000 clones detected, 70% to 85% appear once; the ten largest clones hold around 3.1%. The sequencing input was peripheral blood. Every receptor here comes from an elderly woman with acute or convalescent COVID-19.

The CDR3 is CASSLVKGEAFF. CDR3 sequence (DNA): TGTGCCAGCAGCTTAGTAAAGGGGGAAGCTTTCTTT. V usage is TRBV11-2 and J usage is TRBJ1-1; weak D call: TRBD1 (5 bases). The germline V gene has CDR1 SGHAT and CDR2 FQNNGV. V lost 1 base, J lost 8 bases, and 8 bases lay in between. This CDR3 has 12 amino acids.

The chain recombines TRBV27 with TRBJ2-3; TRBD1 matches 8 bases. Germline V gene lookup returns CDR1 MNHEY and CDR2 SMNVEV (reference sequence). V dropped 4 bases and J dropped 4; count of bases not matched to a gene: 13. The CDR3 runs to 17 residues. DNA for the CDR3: TGTGCCAGCAGTTCACGATTAGATGACAGGGGTCCAGATACGCAGTATTTT. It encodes CASSSRLDDRGPDTQYF.

CDR3 sequence reads: CASSLPQGQGNEKLFF. The CDR3 coding sequence is TGTGCCAGCAGCTTACCTCAGGGACAGGGTAATGAAAAACTGTTTTTT. The rearrangement links TRBV13 to TRBJ1-4; 9 nucleotides agree with TRBD1. The CDR3 runs to 16 residues. V was pared by 2 bases and J by 4 bases, with 5 bases of the junction left unmatched. From germline, CDR1 is PRHDT and CDR2 FYEKMQ (reference sequence).

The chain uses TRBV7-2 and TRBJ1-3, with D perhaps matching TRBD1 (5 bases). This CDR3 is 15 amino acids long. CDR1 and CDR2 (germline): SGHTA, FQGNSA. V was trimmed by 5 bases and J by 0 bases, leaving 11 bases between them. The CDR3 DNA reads TGTGCCAGCAGCACGGGGGGTACCTCTGGAAACACCATATATTTT. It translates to CASSTGGTSGNTIYF.

The CDR3 spells CASSPISRGYGYTF. In nucleotides, the CDR3 is TGTGCCAGCAGCCCAATTAGCCGGGGATATGGCTACACCTTC. The V call is TRBV11-2, the J call TRBJ1-2; no clear D. The CDR3 consists of 14 residues. Trimming took 5 bases from V and 5 from J, leaving 15 bases between them. The germline V gene encodes CDR1 SGHAT and CDR2 FQNNGV.

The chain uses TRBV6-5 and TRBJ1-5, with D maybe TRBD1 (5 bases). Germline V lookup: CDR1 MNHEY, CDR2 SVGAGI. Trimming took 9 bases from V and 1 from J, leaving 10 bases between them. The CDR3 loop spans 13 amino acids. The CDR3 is CASGRGSNQPQHF. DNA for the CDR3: TGTGCCAGTGGGCGGGGGAGCAATCAGCCCCAGCATTTT.

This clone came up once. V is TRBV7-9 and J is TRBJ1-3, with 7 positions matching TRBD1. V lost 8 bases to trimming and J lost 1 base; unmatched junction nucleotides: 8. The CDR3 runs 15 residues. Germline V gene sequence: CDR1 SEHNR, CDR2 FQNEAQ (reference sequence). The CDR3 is CASERTGPSGNTIYF. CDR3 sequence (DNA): TGTGCCAGCGAAAGGACAGGACCATCTGGAAACACCATATATTTT.

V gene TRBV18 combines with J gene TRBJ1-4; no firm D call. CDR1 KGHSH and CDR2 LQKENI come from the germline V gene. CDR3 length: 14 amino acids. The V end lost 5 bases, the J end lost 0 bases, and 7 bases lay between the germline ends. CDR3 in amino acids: CASSSGATNEKLFF. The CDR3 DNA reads TGTGCCAGCTCATCGGGTGCAACTAATGAAAAACTGTTTTTT.

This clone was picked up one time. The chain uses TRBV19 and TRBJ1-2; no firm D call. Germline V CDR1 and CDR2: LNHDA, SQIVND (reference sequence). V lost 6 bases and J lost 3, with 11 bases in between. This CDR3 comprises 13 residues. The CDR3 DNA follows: TGTGCCAGTAGGCCCTCGAGGGACTATGGCTACACCTTC. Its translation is CASRPSRDYGYTF. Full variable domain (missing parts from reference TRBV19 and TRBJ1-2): DGGITQSPKYLFRKEGQNVTLSCEQNLNHDAMYWYRQDPGQGLRLIYYSQIVNDFQKGDIAEGYSVSREKKESFPLTVTSAQKNPTAFYLCASRPSRDYGYTFGSGTRLTVV.

CDR3 amino acids: CASSEAHSNQPQHF. The CDR3 DNA follows: TGTGCCAGCAGTGAAGCACATAGCAATCAGCCCCAGCATTTT. The chain is built from TRBV2 and TRBJ1-5; D ambiguous. CDR1 and CDR2 from the germline V gene are SNHLY and FYNNEI. This CDR3 has 14 amino acids. Trimming took off 0 bases at V and 0 bases at J, with 3 bases between the two ends.

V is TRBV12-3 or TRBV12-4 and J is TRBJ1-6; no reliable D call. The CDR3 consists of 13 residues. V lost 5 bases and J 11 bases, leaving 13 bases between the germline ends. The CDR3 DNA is TGTGCCAGCAGTACCACTTCCGGGACACCCCTCCACTTT. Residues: CASSTTSGTPLHF.

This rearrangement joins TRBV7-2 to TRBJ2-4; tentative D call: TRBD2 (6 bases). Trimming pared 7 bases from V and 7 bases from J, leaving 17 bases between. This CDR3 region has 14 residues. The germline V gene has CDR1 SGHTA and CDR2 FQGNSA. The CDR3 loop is CASNMDGGGNIQYF. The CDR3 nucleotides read TGTGCCAGCAACATGGACGGTGGGGGGAACATTCAGTACTTC.

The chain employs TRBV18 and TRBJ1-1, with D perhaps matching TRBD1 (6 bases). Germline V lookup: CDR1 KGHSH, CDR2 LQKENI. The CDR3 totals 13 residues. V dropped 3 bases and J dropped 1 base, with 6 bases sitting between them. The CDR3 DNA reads TGTGCCAGCTCACCCAGGGGGAACACTGAAGCTTTCTTT. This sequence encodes CASSPRGNTEAFF. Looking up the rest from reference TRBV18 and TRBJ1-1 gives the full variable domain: NAGVMQNPRHLVRRRGQEARLRCSPMKGHSHVYWYRQLPEEGLKFMVYLQKENIIDESGMPKERFSAEFPKEGPSILRIQQVVRGDSAAYFCASSPRGNTEAFFGQGTRLTVV.

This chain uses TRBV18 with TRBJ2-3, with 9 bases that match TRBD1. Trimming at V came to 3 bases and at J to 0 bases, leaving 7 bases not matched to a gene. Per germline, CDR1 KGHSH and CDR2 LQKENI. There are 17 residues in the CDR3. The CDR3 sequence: CASSPGWTGASTDTQYF. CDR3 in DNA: TGTGCCAGCTCACCCGGTTGGACAGGGGCGAGCACAGATACGCAGTATTTT.

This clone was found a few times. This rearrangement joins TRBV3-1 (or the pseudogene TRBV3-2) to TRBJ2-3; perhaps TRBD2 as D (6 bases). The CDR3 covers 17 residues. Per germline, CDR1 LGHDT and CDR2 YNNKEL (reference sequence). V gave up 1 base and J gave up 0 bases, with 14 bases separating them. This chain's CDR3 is CASSQVTWAGSTDTQYF. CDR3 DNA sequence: TGTGCCAGCAGCCAAGTAACGTGGGCGGGGAGCACAGATACGCAGTATTTT.

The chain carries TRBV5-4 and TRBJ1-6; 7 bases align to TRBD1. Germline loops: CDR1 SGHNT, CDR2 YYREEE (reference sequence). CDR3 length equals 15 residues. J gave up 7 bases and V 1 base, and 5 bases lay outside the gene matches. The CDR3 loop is CASSLPDRANSPLHF. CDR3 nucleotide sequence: TGTGCCAGCAGCTTGCCCGACAGGGCGAATTCACCCCTCCACTTT.

Written as DNA, the CDR3 is TGTGCCAGCAGCCAACAAGGAAGGAGAACTGAAGCTTTCTTT. This encodes CASSQQGRRTEAFF. The chain recombines TRBV4-2 with TRBJ1-1; D unresolved. The CDR3 sequence is 14 residues long. Deletions cut 2 bases from V and 5 bases from J, with 12 bases between. Per the germline V gene, CDR1 is LGHNA and CDR2 is YNFKEQ.

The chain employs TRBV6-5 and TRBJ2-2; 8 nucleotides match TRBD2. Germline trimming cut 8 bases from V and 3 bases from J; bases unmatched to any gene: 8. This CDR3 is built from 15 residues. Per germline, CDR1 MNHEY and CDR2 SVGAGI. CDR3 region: CASRRGGDDTGELFF. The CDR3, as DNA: TGTGCCAGCCGACGGGGGGGGGACGACACCGGGGAGCTGTTTTTT.

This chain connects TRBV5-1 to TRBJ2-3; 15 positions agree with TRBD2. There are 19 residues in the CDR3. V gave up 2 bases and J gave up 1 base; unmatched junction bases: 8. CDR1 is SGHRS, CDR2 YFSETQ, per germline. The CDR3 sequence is CASSFLGLAGGRGTDTQYF. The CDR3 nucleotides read TGCGCCAGCAGCTTTTTGGGACTAGCGGGGGGCCGAGGCACAGATACGCAGTATTTT.

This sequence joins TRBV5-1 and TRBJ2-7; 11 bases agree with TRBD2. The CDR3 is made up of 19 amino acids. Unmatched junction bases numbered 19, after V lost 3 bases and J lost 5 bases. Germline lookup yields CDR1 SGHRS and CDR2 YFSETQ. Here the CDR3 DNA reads TGCGCCAGCAGCTCCGTCGTCCTAGCGGGGGGCCCCTCGAGGAACGAGCAGTACTTC. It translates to CASSSVVLAGGPSRNEQYF.

The CDR3 loop is CASSFYRDTEAFF. The CDR3 nucleotides read TGTGCCAGTAGTTTCTACAGGGACACTGAAGCTTTCTTT. This chain joins TRBV19 and TRBJ1-1; a weak D match, TRBD1 (6 bases). The V and J ends lost 5 bases and 3 bases respectively, with 10 bases between them. The CDR3 is made up of 13 amino acids. The germline V gene has CDR1 LNHDA and CDR2 SQIVND (reference sequence).

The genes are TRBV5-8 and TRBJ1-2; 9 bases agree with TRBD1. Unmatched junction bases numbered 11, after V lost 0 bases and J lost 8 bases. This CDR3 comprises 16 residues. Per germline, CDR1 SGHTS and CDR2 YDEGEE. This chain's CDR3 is CASSLVGQGFSYGYTF. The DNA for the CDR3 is TGTGCCAGCAGCTTGGTGGGACAGGGCTTTTCGTACGGCTACACCTTC.

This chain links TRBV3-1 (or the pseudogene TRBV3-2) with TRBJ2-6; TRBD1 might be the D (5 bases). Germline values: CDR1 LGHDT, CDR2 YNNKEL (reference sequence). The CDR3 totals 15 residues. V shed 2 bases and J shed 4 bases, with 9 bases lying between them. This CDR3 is CASSQTRAGANVLTF. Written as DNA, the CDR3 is TGTGCCAGCAGCCAAACCAGGGCCGGGGCCAACGTCCTGACTTTC.

The CDR3: CAISGRAAPDSPLHF. CDR3 nucleotides: TGTGCCATCAGTGGCAGGGCAGCTCCCGATTCACCCCTCCACTTT. This rearrangement joins TRBV10-3 to TRBJ1-6, with D maybe TRBD1 (5 bases). Trimming stripped 4 bases from V and 8 bases from J, with 15 bases between. There are 15 residues in the CDR3. Germline CDR1 is ENHRY and CDR2 is SYGVKD.

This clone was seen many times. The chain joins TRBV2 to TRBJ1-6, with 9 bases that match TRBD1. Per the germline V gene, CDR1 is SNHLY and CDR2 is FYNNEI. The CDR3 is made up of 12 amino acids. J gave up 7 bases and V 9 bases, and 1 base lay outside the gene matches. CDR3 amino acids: CARGTGNSPLHF. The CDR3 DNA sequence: TGTGCCAGAGGGACAGGGAATTCACCCCTCCACTTT.

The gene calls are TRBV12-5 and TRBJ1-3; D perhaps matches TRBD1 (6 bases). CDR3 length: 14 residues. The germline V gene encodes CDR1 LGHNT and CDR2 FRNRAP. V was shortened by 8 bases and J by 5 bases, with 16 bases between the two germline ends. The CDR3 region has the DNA TGTGCTAGTTTACAGGGTAGTGGTAGAAACACCATATATTTT. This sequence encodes CASLQGSGRNTIYF.

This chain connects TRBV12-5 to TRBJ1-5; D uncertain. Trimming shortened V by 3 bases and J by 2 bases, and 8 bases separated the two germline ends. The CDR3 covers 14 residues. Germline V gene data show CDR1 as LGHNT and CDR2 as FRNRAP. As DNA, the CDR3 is TGTGCTAGTGGTTTTTGGGCAGGCAATCAGCCCCAGCATTTT. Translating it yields CASGFWAGNQPQHF.

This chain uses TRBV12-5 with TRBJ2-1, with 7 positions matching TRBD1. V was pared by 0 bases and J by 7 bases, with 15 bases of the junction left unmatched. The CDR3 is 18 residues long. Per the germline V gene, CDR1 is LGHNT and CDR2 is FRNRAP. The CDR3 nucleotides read TGTGCTAGTGGTTTGGTAGGGTCCCTGTTTGACAGGGATAATGAGCAGTTCTTC. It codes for CASGLVGSLFDRDNEQFF.

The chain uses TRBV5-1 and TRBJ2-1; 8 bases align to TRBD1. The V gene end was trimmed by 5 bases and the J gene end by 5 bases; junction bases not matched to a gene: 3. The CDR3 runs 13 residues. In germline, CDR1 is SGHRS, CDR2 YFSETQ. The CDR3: CASRGTGHNEQFF. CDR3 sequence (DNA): TGCGCCAGCAGAGGGACAGGACACAATGAGCAGTTCTTC.

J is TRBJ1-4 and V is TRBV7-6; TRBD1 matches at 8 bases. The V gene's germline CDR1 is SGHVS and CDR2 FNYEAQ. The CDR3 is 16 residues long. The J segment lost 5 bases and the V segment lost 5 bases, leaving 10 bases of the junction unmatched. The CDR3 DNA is TGTGCCAGCAGCACTACACCGGGACAGGCAAATGAAAAACTGTTTTTT. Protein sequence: CASSTTPGQANEKLFF.

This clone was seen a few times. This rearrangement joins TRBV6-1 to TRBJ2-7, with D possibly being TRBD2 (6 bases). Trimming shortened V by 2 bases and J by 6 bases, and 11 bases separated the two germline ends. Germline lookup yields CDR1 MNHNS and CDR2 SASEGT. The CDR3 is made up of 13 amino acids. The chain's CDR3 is CASSESGVPEQYF. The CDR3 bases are TGTGCCAGCAGTGAATCGGGGGTTCCCGAGCAGTACTTC.

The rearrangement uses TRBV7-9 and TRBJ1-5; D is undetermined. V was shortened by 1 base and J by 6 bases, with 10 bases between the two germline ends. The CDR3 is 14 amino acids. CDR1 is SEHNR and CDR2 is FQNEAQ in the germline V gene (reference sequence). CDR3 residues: CASSLDHGVQPQHF. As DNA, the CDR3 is TGTGCCAGCAGCTTAGATCACGGGGTTCAGCCCCAGCATTTT.